This T cell receptor (beta chain) was observed in a study of CD8 T cells in Susac syndrome. Trimming shortened V by 5 bases and J by 7 bases, and 14 bases separated the two germline ends. The V gene's germline CDR1 is SNHLY and CDR2 FYNNEI. This CDR3 is built from 14 residues. Reverse transcription used roughly 0.45 to 1 ug RNA and random hexamers. TCR beta CDR3 was amplified by immunoSEQ multiplex PCR. This amplification extended across 54 Vbeta and 13 Jbeta segments. Each CDR3 protein gets one entry after TCRdb re-called the immunoSEQ multiplex PCR reads with MiXCR. Of roughly 120,000 distinct CDR3 sequences in the sample, 85% to 95% were seen once. TCR beta sequences were obtained from blood CD8+ and CD4+ T cells. The authors negatively isolated CD8+ and CD4+ T cells and FACS-enriched TEMRA cells.

The chain has TRBV2 and TRBJ2-2; the D is unclear. Sequenced input: CD4+ T cells from PBMCs. This sequence originates from a human donor with multiple sclerosis. The chain's CDR3 is CASSLNRANGELFF. In DNA form, the CDR3 reads TGTGCCAGCAGTCTTAACCGGGCCAACGGGGAGCTGTTTTTT.